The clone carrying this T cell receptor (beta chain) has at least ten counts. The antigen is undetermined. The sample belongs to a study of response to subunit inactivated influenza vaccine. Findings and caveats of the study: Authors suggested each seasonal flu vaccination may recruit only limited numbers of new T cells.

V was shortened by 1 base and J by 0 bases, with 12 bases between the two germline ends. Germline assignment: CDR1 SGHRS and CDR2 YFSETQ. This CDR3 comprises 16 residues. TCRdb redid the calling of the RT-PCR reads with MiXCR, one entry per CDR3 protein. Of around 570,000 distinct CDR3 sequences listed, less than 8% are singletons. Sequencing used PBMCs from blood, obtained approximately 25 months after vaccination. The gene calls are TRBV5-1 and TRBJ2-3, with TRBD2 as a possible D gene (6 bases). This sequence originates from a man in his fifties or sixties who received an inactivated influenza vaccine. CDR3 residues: CASSLSAGTSTDTQYF. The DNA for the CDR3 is TGCGCCAGCAGCTTGTCAGCGGGTACTAGCACAGATACGCAGTATTTT.